Presented here are 30 T cell receptor beta chains from one specimen sequenced in a study of T cell changes during pregnancy in multiple sclerosis. Sequencing was performed with immunoSEQ multiplex PCR; in TCRdb, only in-frame clones are kept and a portion is missing. The table lists 70,000 to 100,000 clones, 90% to 95% of them singletons. Sequenced here: peripheral blood, sampled in the first trimester of pregnancy. These receptors originate from a female donor with multiple sclerosis, enrolled in a pregnancy study.

The V call is TRBV27, the J call TRBJ2-7, with 8 bases fitting TRBD1. The CDR3 extends over 15 amino acids. Germline V lookup: CDR1 MNHEY, CDR2 SMNVEV (reference sequence). V gave up 4 bases and J gave up 1 base; unmatched junction bases: 6. The CDR3 DNA is TGTGCCAGCAGTTCCATCAGGACAGGGTCCTACGAGCAGTACTTC. Protein: CASSSIRTGSYEQYF.

A few counts support this clone. The chain employs TRBV4-2 and TRBJ1-5, with 7 bases aligning to TRBD1. The germline V gene has CDR1 LGHNA and CDR2 YNFKEQ. The ends lost 1 base at V and 2 bases at J; junction bases unmatched: 5. This CDR3 region has 16 residues. This CDR3 reads CASSQGGTARNQPQHF. The CDR3 nucleotides read TGTGCCAGCAGCCAAGGGGGGACAGCCCGCAATCAGCCCCAGCATTTT.

This chain links TRBV2 with TRBJ2-5, with 7 bases aligning to TRBD2. V shed 7 bases and J 7 bases; nucleotides not matched to a gene: 9. Germline V gives CDR1 SNHLY, CDR2 FYNNEI. The CDR3 is made up of 13 amino acids. CDR3 nucleotides: TGTGCCAGCACCGAAAGGTGGGAGGGGACCCAGTACTTC. It yields the protein CASTERWEGTQYF. The whole variable domain, filled in from reference TRBV2 and TRBJ2-5, reads EPEVTQTPSHQVTQMGQEVILRCVPISNHLYFYWYRQILGQKVEFLVSFYNNEISEKSEIFDDQFSVERPDGSNFTLKIRSTKLEDSAMYFCASTERWEGTQYFGPGTRLLVL.

The chain carries TRBV28 and TRBJ1-5; no clear D. The CDR3 has 14 amino acids. Germline CDR1 reads MDHEN; CDR2 reads SYDVKM. Trimming left V 5 bases short and J 6 bases short, with 14 bases between. The CDR3 sequence is CASSGLGSGQPQHF. CDR3 coding DNA: TGTGCCAGCAGTGGACTCGGATCCGGTCAGCCCCAGCATTTT.

V and J are TRBV7-8 and TRBJ1-2; 8 bases map to TRBD1. The J segment lost 6 bases and the V segment lost 5 bases, leaving 14 bases of the junction unmatched. CDR1 is SGHVS and CDR2 is FQNEAQ in the germline V gene. CDR3 length equals 16 residues. CDR3 nucleotides: TGTGCCAGCAGCGCGGCCTCAGGGGGCGCAAGGGATGGCTACACCTTC. As protein: CASSAASGGARDGYTF.

The V call is TRBV7-3, the J call TRBJ2-5, with 7 bases matching TRBD1. CDR3 size: 14 residues. Germline V gives CDR1 SGHTA, CDR2 FQGTGA. After removal of 5 bases from V and 5 bases from J, the junction contained 8 bases not matched to a gene. The CDR3, as DNA: TGTGCCAGCAGCCCGCGACAGGGTGCTGAGACCCAGTACTTC. This translates into CASSPRQGAETQYF.

The rearrangement links TRBV5-1 to TRBJ1-5; 7 bases map to TRBD1. The germline V gene encodes CDR1 SGHRS and CDR2 YFSETQ. The CDR3 is made up of 15 amino acids. Trimming at V came to 4 bases and at J to 2 bases, leaving 6 bases not matched to a gene. CDR3 amino acids: CASSRTGDGNQPQHF. For the CDR3, the DNA is TGCGCCAGCAGCCGCACAGGGGACGGCAATCAGCCCCAGCATTTT.

The chain recombines TRBV21-1 with TRBJ1-4. TRBV21-1 is listed as a pseudogene. The CDR3 is 16 amino acids. CDR3 nucleotide sequence: TGTGCCAGCAGCAAAGGCGCTCGGAGGGATGGAGAAAAACTGTTTTTT. Its protein product is CASSKGARRDGEKLFF.

This chain joins TRBV11-1 and TRBJ2-1; 11 bases map to TRBD1. Germline lookup yields CDR1 SGHAT and CDR2 FQDESV (reference sequence). V lost 5 bases to trimming and J lost 7 bases; unmatched junction nucleotides: 7. The CDR3 is 15 residues long. CDR3 in amino acids: CASSHAGTGGNEQFF. The CDR3 DNA reads as TGTGCCAGCAGCCACGCCGGGACAGGGGGGAATGAGCAGTTCTTC.

The V gene is TRBV27, the J gene TRBJ2-7, with TRBD2 matching over 7 bases. This CDR3 is built from 16 residues. Trimming took 2 bases from V and 6 from J; bases not matched to a gene: 13. Germline V gene data show CDR1 as MNHEY and CDR2 as SMNVEV (reference sequence). This CDR3 reads CASSLGEGRVMGEQYF. The CDR3 bases are TGTGCCAGCAGTTTAGGGGAGGGCAGGGTGATGGGCGAGCAGTACTTC.

This clone has a handful of counts. The V call is TRBV30, the J call TRBJ2-1; 12 bases align to TRBD2. The length of the CDR3 is 14 residues. Germline V gene data show CDR1 as GTSNPN and CDR2 as SVGIG (reference sequence). The ends lost 0 bases at V and 10 bases at J; junction bases unmatched: 4. The CDR3 DNA reads TGTGCCTGGAGTGTGACTAGCGGGAGTCGGGAGCAGTTCTTC. As protein: CAWSVTSGSREQFF.

The chain couples TRBV10-3 to TRBJ1-2; 9 bases line up with TRBD1. Germline values: CDR1 ENHRY, CDR2 SYGVKD. CDR3 length equals 15 residues. The V segment lost 7 bases and the J segment 4 bases; nucleotides outside the gene matches: 10. The CDR3 spells CAITASGTGSYGYTF. CDR3 coding DNA: TGTGCCATCACCGCCTCCGGGACAGGGAGCTATGGCTACACCTTC.

V and J are TRBV21-1 and TRBJ2-1; the table assigns TRBD1, which was not confirmed against the DNA. TRBV21-1 is an annotated pseudogene. This CDR3 is 15 amino acids long. CDR3 nucleotide sequence: TGTGCCAGCAGCAAAAAAAGGACAGGGGGCAATGAGCAGTTCTTC. This sequence encodes CASSKKRTGGNEQFF.

The V and J genes are TRBV18 and TRBJ2-3, with 7 bases identical to TRBD2. Germline CDR1 is KGHSH and CDR2 is LQKENI. Germline trimming cut 9 bases from V and 8 bases from J; bases unmatched to any gene: 32. This CDR3 comprises 20 residues. CDR3 residues: CARTTPARDYQVGKHLTQYF. The CDR3 DNA follows: TGTGCCAGGACCACCCCGGCCCGGGACTATCAAGTGGGTAAGCACCTTACGCAGTATTTT.

The V gene is TRBV2, the J gene TRBJ2-1, with 7 positions matching TRBD1. V was pared by 6 bases and J by 10 bases, with 9 bases of the junction left unmatched. CDR1 is SNHLY, CDR2 FYNNEI, per germline. The CDR3 is 13 amino acids. CDR3 in DNA: TGTGCCAGCAGATCTACAGGGGCCGGCGAGCAGTTCTTC. It translates to CASRSTGAGEQFF.

The chain recombines TRBV18 with TRBJ1-4; D not certain. Germline CDR1 is KGHSH and CDR2 is LQKENI. The CDR3 covers 14 residues. V was shortened by 3 bases and J by 7 bases, with 12 bases between the two germline ends. In nucleotides, the CDR3 is TGTGCCAGCTCACCCACACGTACGGGTGAAAAACTGTTTTTT. This gives the protein CASSPTRTGEKLFF.

In this sample, this clone turned up a few times. The chain carries TRBV9 and TRBJ1-2, with D possibly TRBD1 on 5 matching bases. The CDR3 is 15 amino acids. V lost 7 bases and J lost 1, with 17 bases in between. Germline V gives CDR1 SGDLS, CDR2 YYNGEE. This chain's CDR3 is CASASGGAVNYGYTF. The CDR3 region has the DNA TGTGCCAGCGCCTCGGGAGGGGCGGTTAACTATGGCTACACCTTC.

J is TRBJ2-2 and V is TRBV5-6, with D unclear. V lost 2 bases to trimming and J lost 3 bases, with 11 bases between them. CDR1 and CDR2 (germline): SGHDT, YYEEEE. CDR3 length: 15 amino acids. CDR3 DNA: TGTGCCAGCAGCTTATACACGTGGTACACCGGGGAGCTGTTTTTT. Translated: CASSLYTWYTGELFF.

The chain combines TRBV6-5 with TRBJ2-1, with 12 bases fitting TRBD2. Germline CDR1 is MNHEY and CDR2 is SVGAGI. The V and J ends lost 8 bases and 7 bases, in that order; junction bases with no gene match: 6. There are 14 residues in the CDR3. The CDR3 coding sequence is TGTGCCAGCCGACTCACTAGCGGGAGGAATGAGCAGTTCTTC. Protein product: CASRLTSGRNEQFF.

The gene calls are TRBV19 and TRBJ1-3; D not certain. Germline CDR1 reads LNHDA; CDR2 reads SQIVND (reference sequence). The CDR3 spans 12 residues. V was cut by 7 bases and J by 4 bases, with 8 bases left in between. The chain's CDR3 is CASTVGGNTIYF. The DNA of the CDR3 is TGTGCCAGTACCGTCGGGGGAAACACCATATATTTT. The complete variable domain, with remaining parts taken from reference TRBV19 and TRBJ1-3, reads DGGITQSPKYLFRKEGQNVTLSCEQNLNHDAMYWYRQDPGQGLRLIYYSQIVNDFQKGDIAEGYSVSREKKESFPLTVTSAQKNPTAFYLCASTVGGNTIYFGEGSWLTVV.

V gene TRBV5-4 combines with J gene TRBJ2-3; D not resolved. Germline V CDR1 and CDR2: SGHNT, YYREEE (reference sequence). There are 11 residues in the CDR3. Trimming left V 3 bases short and J 5 bases short, with 4 bases between. This CDR3 is CASSSEDTQYF. The CDR3 nucleotides are TGTGCCAGCAGCTCAGAAGATACGCAGTATTTT.

V gene TRBV25-1 combines with J gene TRBJ2-5; possible D gene TRBD1, 6 bases. Trimming removed 5 bases at V and 7 bases at J, with 14 bases between. The CDR3 is 13 residues long. Germline-derived CDR1 and CDR2 are MGHDK and SYGVNS. CDR3 bases: TGTGCCAGCAGTCCCGGAAGGGGGTGGACCCAGTACTTC. It is translated as CASSPGRGWTQYF.

The chain carries TRBV6-5 and TRBJ2-1; 12 bases are shared with TRBD2. The CDR3 is 15 residues long. CDR1 is MNHEY, CDR2 SVGAGI, per germline. The trim removed 4 bases at V and 6 bases at J, leaving 4 bases unmatched. DNA of the CDR3: TGTGCCAGCAGTTCCGGACTAGCGGGAACCAATGAGCAGTTCTTC. It is translated as CASSSGLAGTNEQFF.

This clone occurred a few times. Here the CDR3 reads CASSVTGGNTEAFF. The CDR3 DNA reads TGTGCCAGCAGTGTGACAGGGGGTAACACTGAAGCTTTCTTT. The chain combines TRBV2 with TRBJ1-1; 9 nucleotides line up with TRBD1. The V segment lost 4 bases and the J segment 2 bases; nucleotides outside the gene matches: 2. The CDR3 has 14 residues. In germline, CDR1 is SNHLY, CDR2 FYNNEI.

This chain joins TRBV27 and TRBJ2-7, with D tentatively TRBD2 (5 bases). V was trimmed by 5 bases and J by 7 bases, leaving 12 bases between them. The CDR3 contains 12 residues. Germline CDR1 and CDR2: MNHEY and SMNVEV (reference sequence). The CDR3 reads CASSPPRGEQYF. CDR3 sequence (DNA): TGTGCCAGCAGTCCTCCTCGAGGGGAGCAGTACTTC.

The chain is built from TRBV5-1 and TRBJ2-3, with 11 bases matching TRBD2. The CDR3 sequence is 15 residues long. J was trimmed by 3 bases and V by 0 bases; bases with no gene match: 0. CDR1 and CDR2 from the germline V gene are SGHRS and YFSETQ. The chain's CDR3 is CASSLGLAGTDTQYF. DNA of the CDR3: TGCGCCAGCAGCTTGGGACTAGCGGGGACAGATACGCAGTATTTT.

A single count supports this clone. The chain joins TRBV6-1 to TRBJ1-5, with D perhaps matching TRBD1 (6 bases). V lost 7 bases to trimming and J lost 9 bases, with 13 bases between them. CDR1 is MNHNS, CDR2 SASEGT, per germline. The CDR3 runs to 12 residues. The CDR3 DNA sequence: TGTGCCAGCACCCAGGGGCTTGGGCCCCAGCATTTT. Translating gives CASTQGLGPQHF.

The chain employs TRBV7-9 and TRBJ1-2; D may be TRBD1 (5 bases). This CDR3 has 14 residues. The germline gives CDR1 SEHNR, CDR2 FQNEAQ (reference sequence). Trimming shortened V by 7 bases and J by 2 bases, and 14 bases separated the two germline ends. CDR3 nucleotide sequence: TGTGCCAGCACGACGCTGACAGCGAACTATGGCTACACCTTC. Its translation is CASTTLTANYGYTF.

V is TRBV6-1 and J is TRBJ1-3; 7 bases line up with TRBD1. V lost 1 base to trimming and J lost 1 base; unmatched junction nucleotides: 7. The germline CDR1 and CDR2 sequences are MNHNS and SASEGT. The CDR3 spans 17 residues. CDR3 residues: CASSEGRTGTSGNTIYF. CDR3 bases: TGTGCCAGCAGTGAAGGTCGGACAGGAACTTCTGGAAACACCATATATTTT.

This sequence joins TRBV7-3 and TRBJ2-6, with a tentative D call TRBD2 (5 bases). V dropped 0 bases and J dropped 4 bases, with 10 bases sitting between them. The CDR3 has 16 amino acids. The germline V gene has CDR1 SGHTA and CDR2 FQGTGA. The CDR3 is CASSLTRGTGANVLTF. The CDR3 bases are TGTGCCAGCAGCTTAACTCGGGGTACCGGGGCCAACGTCCTGACTTTC.